This TCR beta chain was profiled in a study of blood T cells in healthy people across ages. Study-wide results and limits: Since the PBMCs were unsorted, naive and antigen-experienced cells could not be conclusively compared.

The use of a sample-barcoded 5' primer and a J-beta primer mix characterized a second PCR of about 7 to 12 cycles. Every molecule of cDNA carried a tag from a template-switch adaptor with 12 random nucleotides. One entry per CDR3 protein results from TCRdb running MiXCR on the 5' RACE reads. Of some 1,500,000 distinct CDR3 sequences listed, under 55% are singletons. CDR1 SEHNR and CDR2 FQNEAQ come from the germline V gene (reference sequence). This CDR3 spans 12 amino acids. Peripheral blood was drawn, about 9.7 milliliters per donor. A remark on this clonotype: Its cognate antigen is unknown. The germline gene is not matched at one end of the junction; a read error may be the cause.

The sample taken for sequencing was blood. The chain combines TRBV7-9 with TRBJ2-7; possibly TRBD1 or TRBD2 for D (5 bases each). This receptor was obtained from a woman under 30 in good health. The CDR3 sequence: CSSSNGATEQYF. The CDR3 DNA sequence: TGTTCCAGCAGCAACGGGGCTACTGAGCAGTACTTC.